This T cell receptor beta chain was profiled in a study of T cells in Graves' hyperthyroidism and ophthalmopathy. Study-wide results and limits: It was a median about 7.1 months before onset that the model predicted ophthalmopathy. Most clonotypes that expanded in the thyroid above 0.001 also showed up in blood.

Remarks on this clonotype: Its target is unknown. The limits of the CDR3 on the DNA are not certain, so only TCRdb's listed CDR3 is given.

Researchers amplified the TCR beta CDR3 regions from RNA transcripts. The HTBI set primed first-round TCR CDR3 RT-PCR. TCRdb processed the multiplex PCR reads anew with MiXCR; each CDR3 protein has one entry. Of about half a million distinct CDR3 sequences listed, 20% are singletons. Germline lookup yields CDR1 MNHGY and CDR2 SVAAGI. The CDR3 length equals 14 residues, ends included. Subjects aged 18 to 65 presented with newly diagnosed hyperthyroidism of less than 2 months' duration. This sequence was found in a man between 18 and 35 years old with Graves' hyperthyroidism. This chain uses TRBV6-9 with TRBJ1-3; the table's D call, TRBD1, was not checked against the DNA. Sample: blood. CDR3 protein: CASSEFGAGNTICF.